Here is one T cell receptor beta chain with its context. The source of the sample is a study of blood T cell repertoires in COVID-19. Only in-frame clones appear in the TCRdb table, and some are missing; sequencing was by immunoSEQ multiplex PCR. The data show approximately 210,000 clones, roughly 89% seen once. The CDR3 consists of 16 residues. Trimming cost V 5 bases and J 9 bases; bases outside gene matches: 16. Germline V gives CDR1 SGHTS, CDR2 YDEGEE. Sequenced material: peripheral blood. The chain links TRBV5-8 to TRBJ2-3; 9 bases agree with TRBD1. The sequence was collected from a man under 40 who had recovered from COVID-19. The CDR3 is CASSSSPGQGIETQYF. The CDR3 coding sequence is TGTGCCAGCAGTTCTTCCCCGGGACAGGGAATCGAAACGCAGTATTTT.